Listed below are T cell receptor beta chains from one sample, sequenced in a study of response to subunit inactivated influenza vaccine. MiXCR, applied by TCRdb to the RT-PCR reads, yields one record per CDR3 protein. The sample shows approximately 250,000 distinct CDR3 sequences, 12% of them seen only once. Sequenced here: non-naive T cells sorted from PBMCs, sampled 14 to 15 days before vaccination. The origin of the receptors is a man in his fifties who received an inactivated influenza vaccine. CDR3s include the opening cysteine and the closing phenylalanine or tryptophan. The D gene is left open where the match is weak. Not all rows give a size; the values are once, few, many and, for expanded clones, a class.

V: TRBV7-2
size: few
D: -
J: TRBJ1-1
CDR3: CASSSGQGRAREAFF
DNA: TGTGCCAGCAGCTCGGGGCAGGGAAGGGCTAGAGAAGCTTTCTTT

V: TRBV7-8
size: -
D: -
J: TRBJ2-6
CDR3: CASSLYSLTASVLTF
DNA: TGTGCCAGCAGCTTATATTCCCTGACAGCCTCCGTCCTGACTTTC

V: TRBV6-1
size: few
D: -
J: TRBJ2-5
CDR3: CATRFLETQYF
DNA: TGTGCCACTCGGTTCCTTGAGACCCAGTACTTC

V: TRBV5-1
size: few
D: -
J: TRBJ1-5
CDR3: CASSPDGRNQPQHF
DNA: TGCGCCAGCAGCCCGGACGGCCGCAATCAGCCCCAGCATTTT

V: TRBV4-1
size: many
D: TRBD2
J: TRBJ2-3
CDR3: CASSRAGAPQDTQYF
DNA: TGCGCCAGCAGCCGAGCGGGGGCCCCGCAGGATACGCAGTATTTT

V: TRBV6-2/TRBV6-3
size: -
D: -
J: TRBJ2-5
CDR3: CASSLRGPLQETQYF
DNA: TGTGCCAGCAGTTTGCGGGGGCCCTTACAAGAGACCCAGTACTTC

V: TRBV7-9
size: few
D: TRBD1
J: TRBJ1-2
CDR3: CASSTDRGPKNYGYTF
DNA: TGTGCCAGCAGCACGGACAGGGGGCCTAAAAACTATGGCTACACCTTC

V: TRBV7-3
size: -
D: -
J: TRBJ2-2
CDR3: CAISPKVGRNTGELFF
DNA: TGTGCCATCAGCCCGAAAGTGGGCCGGAACACCGGGGAGCTGTTTTTT

V: TRBV19
size: -
D: -
J: TRBJ2-3
CDR3: CASSLSEGFTDTQYF
DNA: TGTGCCAGTAGTTTATCGGAGGGTTTCACAGATACGCAGTATTTT

V: TRBV28
size: -
D: TRBD2
J: TRBJ2-7
CDR3: CASSSGGSSYEQYF
DNA: TGTGCCAGCAGTTCAGGCGGGAGCTCCTACGAGCAGTACTTC

V: TRBV11-2
size: many
D: TRBD1
J: TRBJ2-2
CDR3: CASSIRQGLGTGELFF
DNA: TGTGCCAGCAGCATAAGACAGGGGTTGGGTACCGGGGAGCTGTTTTTT

V: TRBV27
size: -
D: -
J: TRBJ1-6
CDR3: CASRPFLDSPLHF
DNA: TGTGCCAGCAGGCCTTTCTTGGATTCACCCCTCCACTTT

V: TRBV27
size: few
D: -
J: TRBJ1-1
CDR3: CASRPTGRGTEAFF
DNA: TGTGCCAGCAGACCAACAGGGCGCGGGACTGAAGCTTTCTTT

V: TRBV7-7
size: few
D: TRBD1
J: TRBJ2-5
CDR3: CASSFGTEETQYF
DNA: TGTGCCAGCAGCTTCGGGACAGAAGAGACCCAGTACTTC

V: TRBV7-2
size: many
D: -
J: TRBJ2-7
CDR3: CASSSAGLRSYEQYF
DNA: TGTGCCAGCAGCTCCGCGGGACTCCGGAGCTACGAGCAGTACTTC

V: TRBV2
size: -
D: TRBD2
J: TRBJ2-5
CDR3: CASTGTMSETQYF
DNA: TGTGCCTCAACCGGGACTATGAGTGAGACCCAGTACTTC

V: TRBV5-1
size: few
D: -
J: TRBJ1-4
CDR3: CASSPLSGTNEKLFF
DNA: TGCGCCAGCAGTCCCTTGAGCGGAACTAATGAAAAACTGTTTTTT

V: TRBV4-2
size: many
D: TRBD2
J: TRBJ2-5
CDR3: CASSSGGALETQYF
DNA: TGTGCCAGCTCAAGCGGGGGGGCCTTAGAGACCCAGTACTTC

V: TRBV27
size: -
D: -
J: TRBJ1-6
CDR3: CASSLSGPSSPLHF
DNA: TGTGCCAGCAGTTTATCGGGACCTTCCTCACCCCTCCACTTT

V: TRBV4-2
size: -
D: TRBD2
J: TRBJ2-7
CDR3: CASSLAETSGANEQYF
DNA: TGTGCCAGCAGCCTGGCAGAGACTAGCGGGGCCAACGAGCAGTACTTC

V: TRBV20-1
size: -
D: TRBD2
J: TRBJ2-1
CDR3: CSARDLAGLYNEQFF
DNA: TGCAGTGCTAGAGATCTAGCGGGACTCTACAATGAGCAGTTCTTC

V: TRBV15
size: -
D: -
J: TRBJ2-1
CDR3: CATSRDRGSSMIEQFF
DNA: TGTGCCACCAGCAGAGATAGAGGGAGTTCAATGATTGAGCAGTTCTTC

V: TRBV5-1
size: few
D: TRBD1
J: TRBJ1-1
CDR3: CASSLGGTVNTEAFF
DNA: TGCGCCAGCAGCTTGGGAGGGACAGTGAACACTGAAGCTTTCTTT

V: TRBV7-9
size: many
D: TRBD1
J: TRBJ2-7
CDR3: CASRPGTGSYEQYF
DNA: TGTGCCAGCAGACCCGGGACAGGCTCCTACGAGCAGTACTTC

V: TRBV20-1
size: many
D: TRBD1
J: TRBJ2-5
CDR3: CSASPRGQGQETQYF
DNA: TGCAGTGCTAGTCCAAGAGGACAGGGCCAAGAGACCCAGTACTTC

V: TRBV12-3/TRBV12-4
size: few
D: -
J: TRBJ2-7
CDR3: CASSPGQSSYEQYF
DNA: TGTGCCAGCAGCCCCGGACAAAGCTCCTACGAGCAGTACTTC

V: TRBV7-2
size: few
D: -
J: TRBJ2-7
CDR3: CASSHAGVEQYF
DNA: TGTGCCAGCAGCCATGCCGGGGTCGAGCAGTACTTC

V: TRBV27
size: -
D: -
J: TRBJ2-2
CDR3: CASSFFGTPSTGELFF
DNA: TGTGCCAGCAGTTTTTTTGGCACCCCGAGCACCGGGGAGCTGTTTTTT

V: TRBV4-2
size: -
D: TRBD2
J: TRBJ2-5
CDR3: CASSQAASGGQETQYF
DNA: TGTGCCAGCAGCCAGGCAGCTAGCGGGGGGCAAGAGACCCAGTACTTC

V: TRBV6-2/TRBV6-3
size: many
D: TRBD1
J: TRBJ2-4
CDR3: CASRAAGGENIQYF
DNA: TGTGCCAGCAGAGCCGCAGGGGGCGAAAACATTCAGTACTTC

V: TRBV4-3
size: few
D: -
J: TRBJ2-2
CDR3: CASSQMKLVGELFF
DNA: TGCGCCAGCAGCCAAATGAAGCTGGTCGGGGAGCTGTTTTTT

V: TRBV27
size: -
D: TRBD2
J: TRBJ2-7
CDR3: CASSLSGLRGGGYEQYF
DNA: TGTGCCAGCAGTTTATCGGGGTTGCGCGGGGGGGGCTACGAGCAGTACTTC

V: TRBV5-1
size: -
D: TRBD2
J: TRBJ2-7
CDR3: CASSLATSGGVYEQYF
DNA: TGCGCCAGCAGCTTGGCAACTAGCGGGGGAGTATACGAGCAGTACTTC

V: TRBV11-2
size: -
D: -
J: TRBJ2-5
CDR3: CASSLGSTSNVETQYF
DNA: TGTGCCAGCAGCTTAGGATCCACTAGTAATGTAGAGACCCAGTACTTC

V: TRBV29-1
size: -
D: -
J: TRBJ2-7
CDR3: CSVTRGGYEQYF
DNA: TGCAGCGTGACTAGGGGGGGGTACGAGCAGTACTTC

V: TRBV6-1
size: -
D: -
J: TRBJ1-1
CDR3: CASSESRRQLNTEAFF
DNA: TGTGCCAGCAGTGAAAGTCGAAGACAGCTGAACACTGAAGCTTTCTTT

V: TRBV12-3/TRBV12-4
size: many
D: TRBD1
J: TRBJ1-1
CDR3: CASSLSGGAKTEAFF
DNA: TGTGCCAGCAGTCTCTCAGGGGGGGCCAAGACTGAAGCTTTCTTT